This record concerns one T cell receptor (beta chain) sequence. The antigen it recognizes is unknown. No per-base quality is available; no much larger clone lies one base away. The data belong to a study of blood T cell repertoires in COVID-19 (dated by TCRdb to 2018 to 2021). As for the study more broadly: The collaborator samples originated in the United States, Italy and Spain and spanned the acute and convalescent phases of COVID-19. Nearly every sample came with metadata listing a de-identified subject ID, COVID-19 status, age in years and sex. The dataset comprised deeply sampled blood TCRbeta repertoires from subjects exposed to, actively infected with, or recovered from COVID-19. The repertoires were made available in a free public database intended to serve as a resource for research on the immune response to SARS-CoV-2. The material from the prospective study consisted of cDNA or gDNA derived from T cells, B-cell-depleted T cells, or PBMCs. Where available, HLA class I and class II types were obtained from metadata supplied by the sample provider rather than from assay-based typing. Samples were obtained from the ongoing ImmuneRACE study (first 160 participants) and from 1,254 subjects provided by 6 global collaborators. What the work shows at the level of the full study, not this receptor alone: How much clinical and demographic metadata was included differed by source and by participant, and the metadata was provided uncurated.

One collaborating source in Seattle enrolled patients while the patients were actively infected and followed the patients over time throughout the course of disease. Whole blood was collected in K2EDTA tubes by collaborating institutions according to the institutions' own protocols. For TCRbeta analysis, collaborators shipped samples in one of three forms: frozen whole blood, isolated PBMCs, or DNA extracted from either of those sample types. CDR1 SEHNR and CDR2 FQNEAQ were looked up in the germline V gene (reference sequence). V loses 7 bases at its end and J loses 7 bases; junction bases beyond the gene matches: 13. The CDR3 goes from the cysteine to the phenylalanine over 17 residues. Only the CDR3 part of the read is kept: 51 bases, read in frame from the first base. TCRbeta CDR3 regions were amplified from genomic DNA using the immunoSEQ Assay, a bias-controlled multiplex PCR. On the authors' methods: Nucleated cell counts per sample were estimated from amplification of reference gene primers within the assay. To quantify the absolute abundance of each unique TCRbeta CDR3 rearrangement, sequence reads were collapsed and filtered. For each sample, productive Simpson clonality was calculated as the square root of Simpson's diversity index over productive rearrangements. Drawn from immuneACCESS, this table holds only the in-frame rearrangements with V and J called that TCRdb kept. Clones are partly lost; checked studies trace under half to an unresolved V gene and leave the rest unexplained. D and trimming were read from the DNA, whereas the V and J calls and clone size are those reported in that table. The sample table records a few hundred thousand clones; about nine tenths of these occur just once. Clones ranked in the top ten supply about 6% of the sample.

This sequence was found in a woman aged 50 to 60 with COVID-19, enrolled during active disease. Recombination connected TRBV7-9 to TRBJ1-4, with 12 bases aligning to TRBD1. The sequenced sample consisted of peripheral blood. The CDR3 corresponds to CASTPILAGQGAEKLFF. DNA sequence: TGTGCCAGCACCCCAATCCTAGCGGGACAGGGGGCTGAAAAACTGTTTTTT.